This T cell receptor beta chain stems from a study of identical twins. Study-wide results and caveats: In beta out-of-frame sequences, the excess sharing between twins was weaker.

MiXCR, run by TCRdb on the 5' RACE reads, gives a single entry per CDR3 protein. The repertoire holds just over 450,000 distinct CDR3 sequences, approximately 15% seen once, with 0.52% in the top ten. Healthy Caucasians, and only they, were the donors. The CDR3 covers 15 residues. V was clipped by 2 bases and J by 6 bases, with 15 bases between them. Per the germline V gene, CDR1 is KGHSH and CDR2 is LQKENI. Points on this clonotype: Antigen unknown.

This sample was shared with a second study, whose subject was yellow fever vaccine responses in identical twins. In that study: Reported findings indicate that twins' vaccine T cell responses seemed partially convergent, partially personalized.

This receptor was identified in a woman between 18 and 30 years old in good health. The V call is TRBV18, the J call TRBJ2-3; D unresolved. What was sequenced was CD4+ T cells sorted from blood. The CDR3 DNA sequence: TGTGCCAGCTCACCATCAAATCAGGCTGGCGATACGCAGTATTTT. It yields the protein CASSPSNQAGDTQYF.